This entry concerns a single T cell receptor beta chain. Unique molecular identifiers were used to barcode this TCRbeta library. One entry per CDR3 protein, called by TCRdb with MiXCR from the PCR reads. The data hold approximately 270,000 distinct CDR3 sequences, with more than 9% observed a single time. The CDR3 length is 16 residues. Per germline, CDR1 SGHRS and CDR2 YFSETQ. V was cut by 0 bases and J by 5 bases, with 18 bases left in between. This record comes from a study of T-cell reconstitution after alpha-beta-depleted transplantation in children. The source material was PBMCs from the stem cell graft donor, sampled from the stem cell graft. The chain couples TRBV5-1 to TRBJ2-7; TRBD1 or TRBD2 may be the D gene (5 bases each). This TCR came from a human donor who donated a stem cell graft to a child with SCID. This CDR3 reads CASSLGGTGIQDEQYF. The CDR3 coding sequence is TGCGCCAGCAGCTTGGGGGGGACCGGGATTCAGGACGAGCAGTACTTC.